The 27 T cell receptor beta chains listed next were all sequenced from one sample in a study of T cells expressing NK-cell markers. Using the 5' RACE reads, TCRdb records one entry per CDR3 protein without DNA. The listing records 350,000 to 450,000 distinct CDR3 sequences. What was sequenced was blood T cells: a sorted CD56 or NKG2C T cell subset, CD4+ or CD8+ T cells, or bulk PBMC T cells (not recorded which). These receptors originate from a man between 18 and 69 years old in good health.

This chain links TRBV5-1 with TRBJ2-3; TCRdb designates TRBD1, a call that cannot be tested without DNA. The CDR3 is 15 amino acids. Germline assignment: CDR1 SGHRS and CDR2 YFSETQ. Here the CDR3 reads CASSSVGEPEDTQYF.

The V call is TRBV2, the J call TRBJ1-5; TCRdb names TRBD1, which stays unverified in the absence of DNA. The CDR3 has 15 amino acids. Germline V gives CDR1 SNHLY, CDR2 FYNNEI. CDR3 sequence reads: CASSASRQAHQPQHF.

The CDR3 spells CASSLRADRKAGEQYF. The chain has TRBV28 and TRBJ2-7; with no DNA, the TCRdb D assignment of TRBD2 cannot be verified. There are 16 residues in the CDR3. Germline V gene data show CDR1 as MDHEN and CDR2 as SYDVKM. The variable domain in full, completed from reference TRBV28 and TRBJ2-7, reads DVKVTQSSRYLVKRTGEKVFLECVQDMDHENMFWYRQDPGLGLRLIYFSYDVKMKEKGDIPEGYSVSREKKERFSLILESASTNQTSMYLCASSLRADRKAGEQYFGPGTRLTVT.

The chain carries TRBV20-1 and TRBJ2-7; no DNA is available, so the TRBD1 call from TCRdb remains unchecked. Germline CDR1 and CDR2: DFQATT and SNEGSKA (reference sequence). This CDR3 has 13 amino acids. The CDR3 region is CSARQGSVREQYF.

The rearrangement links TRBV28 to TRBJ1-1. In germline, CDR1 is MDHEN, CDR2 SYDVKM. This CDR3 spans 13 amino acids. CDR3 in amino acids: CASRSTENTEAFF.

The rearrangement joins TRBV7-9 to TRBJ2-5; lacking DNA, the TRBD2 call made by TCRdb goes unchecked. Germline CDR1 reads SEHNR; CDR2 reads FQNEAQ (reference sequence). The CDR3 length is 16 residues. CDR3 sequence: CASSLWGSGEQETQYF. Filled out from reference TRBV7-9 and TRBJ2-5, the complete variable domain reads DTGVSQNPRHKITKRGQNVTFRCDPISEHNRLYWYRQTLGQGPEFLTYFQNEAQLEKSRLLSDRFSAERPKGSFSTLEIQRTEQGDSAMYLCASSLWGSGEQETQYFGPGTRLLVL.

The chain employs TRBV14 and TRBJ2-2; TCRdb selects TRBD1, and the lack of DNA leaves this call unchecked. Germline V lookup: CDR1 SGHDN, CDR2 FVKESK. The CDR3 totals 14 residues. This chain's CDR3 is CASSTGGRVGELFF.

The chain has TRBV15 and TRBJ1-2. The CDR3 has 15 residues. Germline values: CDR1 LNHNV, CDR2 YYDKDF (reference sequence). Here the CDR3 reads CATSRGGGANYGYTF. The full variable domain, completed using reference TRBV15 and TRBJ1-2, is DAMVIQNPRYQVTQFGKPVTLSCSQTLNHNVMYWYQQKSSQAPKLLFHYYDKDFNNEADTPDNFQSRRPNTSFCFLDIRSPGLGDTAMYLCATSRGGGANYGYTFGSGTRLTVV.

V is TRBV7-3 and J is TRBJ2-1; TCRdb designates TRBD1, a call that cannot be tested without DNA. The CDR3 is 15 residues long. Per the germline V gene, CDR1 is SGHTA and CDR2 is FQGTGA. The CDR3 sequence is CASSTQGAAYNEQFF.

The chain employs TRBV6-2 or TRBV6-3 and TRBJ2-5; TCRdb names TRBD2, which stays unverified in the absence of DNA. The CDR3 runs 20 residues. Germline loops: CDR1 MNHEY, CDR2 SVGEGT. CDR3: CASRSLTSGGLLQPRETQYF.

The rearrangement joins TRBV18 to TRBJ1-5. Germline lookup yields CDR1 KGHSH and CDR2 LQKENI. The CDR3 has 15 residues. CDR3 protein: CASSPRSKGNQPQHF.

This chain uses TRBV6-5 with TRBJ2-7. Germline-derived CDR1 and CDR2 are MNHEY and SVGAGI. The CDR3 runs 14 residues. The CDR3 region is CASSYSRTKYEQYF.

This rearrangement joins TRBV18 to TRBJ2-3. CDR1 KGHSH and CDR2 LQKENI come from the germline V gene. The CDR3 consists of 14 residues. CDR3 loop: CASSPPSAVDTQYF.

The chain couples TRBV5-1 to TRBJ1-3. The germline CDR1 and CDR2 sequences are SGHRS and YFSETQ. CDR3 length equals 15 residues. CDR3 protein: CASSSREGVENTIYF.

The chain is built from TRBV27 and TRBJ2-7; the TCRdb D gene call, TRBD2, has no DNA to confirm it. Germline V gene lookup returns CDR1 MNHEY and CDR2 SMNVEV (reference sequence). The CDR3 has 15 amino acids. CDR3 loop: CASSPRGTRGYEQYF.

The CDR3 sequence: CASCGAQEGPDTQYF. This chain joins TRBV12-3 or TRBV12-4 and TRBJ2-3; TCRdb returns TRBD1, unconfirmable since there is no DNA. The CDR3 extends over 15 amino acids.

This chain links TRBV24-1 with TRBJ2-7; TCRdb outputs TRBD1, but without DNA this stays unchecked. The CDR3 is made up of 14 amino acids. Per the germline V gene, CDR1 is KGHDR and CDR2 is SFDVKD. The CDR3 loop reads CATSDSRTGAKQYF.

This chain connects TRBV4-2 to TRBJ2-3. The CDR3 consists of 13 residues. Germline V lookup: CDR1 LGHNA, CDR2 YNFKEQ. The CDR3 region is CASSRMDTDTQYF.

The chain uses TRBV18 and TRBJ2-5; the D call from TCRdb, TRBD1, cannot be confirmed without DNA. Germline CDR1 KGHSH, CDR2 LQKENI. This CDR3 region has 14 residues. The CDR3 sequence: CASSQGQHPETQYF.

The rearrangement uses TRBV20-1 and TRBJ1-4. CDR3 length: 14 amino acids. Germline V lookup: CDR1 DFQATT, CDR2 SNEGSKA (reference sequence). The CDR3 loop reads CSARFWATNEKLFF.

The chain combines TRBV20-1 with TRBJ2-1; TCRdb's D call, TRBD2, is unchecked because there is no DNA. The CDR3 length is 12 residues. Germline lookup yields CDR1 DFQATT and CDR2 SNEGSKA (reference sequence). This chain's CDR3 is CSAKGRSHEQFF.

The genes are TRBV24-1 and TRBJ1-5; TCRdb outputs TRBD1, but without DNA this stays unchecked. CDR1 is KGHDR, CDR2 SFDVKD, per germline. The CDR3 consists of 16 residues. Here the CDR3 reads CATSDLEDRGNQPQHF.

This sequence joins TRBV5-1 and TRBJ1-2. The CDR3 is 15 residues long. Germline V CDR1 and CDR2: SGHRS, YFSETQ. CDR3 in amino acids: CASSTSPTERYGYTF.

The chain links TRBV5-1 to TRBJ1-1; TCRdb designates TRBD1, a call that cannot be tested without DNA. Germline V lookup: CDR1 SGHRS, CDR2 YFSETQ. The CDR3 runs 15 residues. The CDR3 loop reads CASSLPGALNTEAFF.

V and J are TRBV20-1 and TRBJ1-1; TCRdb's assignment of TRBD1 cannot be checked, as there is no DNA. From germline, CDR1 is DFQATT and CDR2 SNEGSKA (reference sequence). The CDR3 is 13 amino acids. The CDR3 protein is CSARTDRAPEAFF.

The chain joins TRBV29-1 to TRBJ2-6; TCRdb selects TRBD1, and the lack of DNA leaves this call unchecked. Germline V gives CDR1 SQVTM, CDR2 ANQGSEA. CDR3 length equals 14 residues. The CDR3 loop is CSVARDNGANVLTF. Drawing the rest from reference TRBV29-1 and TRBJ2-6, the complete variable domain is SAVISQKPSRDICQRGTSLTIQCQVDSQVTMMFWYRQQPGQSLTLIATANQGSEATYESGFVIDKFPISRPNLTFSTLTVSNMSPEDSSIYLCSVARDNGANVLTFGAGSRLTVL.

V gene TRBV20-1 combines with J gene TRBJ2-3; TCRdb gives TRBD2 as the D gene, but with no DNA this cannot be confirmed. Looked up from germline, CDR1 is DFQATT and CDR2 is SNEGSKA (reference sequence). CDR3 length: 17 amino acids. The CDR3 loop is CSARPNVVLAGGDTQYF.